The rows below give T cell receptor beta chains drawn from one sample of a study of beta chain bispecific antibodies for T cell cancers. What these receptors recognize is not known. MiXCR, run by TCRdb on the 5' RACE reads, gives a single entry per CDR3 protein. The sample contains 21,000 or so distinct CDR3 sequences, over 2.5% of which appear only once. The sequenced material came from healthy donor T cells cultured with leukemia cells. The origin of the receptors is a human donor in good health. Some clones in this sample may be carry-over from other donors' samples. The CDR3 runs from the conserved cysteine through the conserved F or W. Fields, in order: D gene, V gene, J gene, clone size, CDR3 DNA, CDR3 protein. The D gene is left open where the match is weak. For some rows the clone size is stated as once, few or many, or as a class when expanded; others skip it.

d_gene: .; v_gene: TRBV7-3; j_gene: TRBJ2-1; abundance: many; CDR3nt: TGTGCCAGCAGCTTAGGAATTAGCTCCTACAATGAGCAGTTCTTC; CDR3aa: CASSLGISSYNEQFF
d_gene: .; v_gene: TRBV9; j_gene: TRBJ1-1; abundance: .; CDR3nt: TGTGCCAGCAGCGCTTTTACAGGGCCCGGGCCAGAAGCTTTCTTT; CDR3aa: CASSAFTGPGPEAFF
d_gene: .; v_gene: TRBV5-1; j_gene: TRBJ1-1; abundance: many; CDR3nt: TGCGCCAGCAGCGACCCCTGGGTGGACACTGAAGCTTTCTTT; CDR3aa: CASSDPWVDTEAFF
d_gene: TRBD1; v_gene: TRBV12-3/TRBV12-4; j_gene: TRBJ2-1; abundance: .; CDR3nt: TGTGCCAGCAATTGGGACAGGGGGCGCCGTGAGCAGTTCTTC; CDR3aa: CASNWDRGRREQFF
d_gene: .; v_gene: TRBV11-2; j_gene: TRBJ1-1; abundance: many; CDR3nt: TGTGCCAGCAGCTTAGAGGCAGGGTTGAACACTGAAGCTTTCTTT; CDR3aa: CASSLEAGLNTEAFF
d_gene: .; v_gene: TRBV7-2; j_gene: TRBJ2-7; abundance: .; CDR3nt: TGTGCCAGCAGCACGGGACTCGTCTACGAGCAGTACTTC; CDR3aa: CASSTGLVYEQYF
d_gene: .; v_gene: TRBV6-5; j_gene: TRBJ2-7; abundance: many; CDR3nt: TGTGCCAGCAGTACAGGTCCCTCGCCCTCCTACGAGCAGTACTTC; CDR3aa: CASSTGPSPSYEQYF
d_gene: TRBD1; v_gene: TRBV28; j_gene: TRBJ1-5; abundance: many; CDR3nt: TGTGCCAGCAGTTTAGTCCAGGGGGCGGGTGGCAATCAGCCCCAGCATTTT; CDR3aa: CASSLVQGAGGNQPQHF
d_gene: .; v_gene: TRBV14; j_gene: TRBJ1-6; abundance: many; CDR3nt: TGTGCCAGCAGCCGAGACCTTATGCAAAATTCACCCCTCCACTTT; CDR3aa: CASSRDLMQNSPLHF
d_gene: .; v_gene: TRBV27; j_gene: TRBJ1-6; abundance: many; CDR3nt: TGTGCCAGCAGTTTGGGCTATAATTCACCCCTCCACTTT; CDR3aa: CASSLGYNSPLHF
d_gene: .; v_gene: TRBV5-6; j_gene: TRBJ1-2; abundance: many; CDR3nt: TGTGCCAGCAGGGGAGCGGACAGAGTGCTCTATGGCTACACCTTC; CDR3aa: CASRGADRVLYGYTF
d_gene: .; v_gene: TRBV19; j_gene: TRBJ2-6; abundance: many; CDR3nt: TGTGCCAGTAGTACAGGCAGCTCTGGGGCCAACGTCCTGACTTTC; CDR3aa: CASSTGSSGANVLTF
d_gene: .; v_gene: TRBV30; j_gene: TRBJ1-1; abundance: .; CDR3nt: TGTGCCTGGACTGGAGGCCTCGGGGCTTTCTTT; CDR3aa: CAWTGGLGAFF
d_gene: .; v_gene: TRBV5-1; j_gene: TRBJ2-7; abundance: many; CDR3nt: TGCGCCAGCAGCTTGGCCTTTAGGGGGGCCGACTACGAGCAGTACTTC; CDR3aa: CASSLAFRGADYEQYF
d_gene: .; v_gene: TRBV7-8; j_gene: TRBJ2-1; abundance: few; CDR3nt: TGTGCCAGCAGCTTAGTATTCTGGTACAATGAGCAGTTCTTC; CDR3aa: CASSLVFWYNEQFF
d_gene: .; v_gene: TRBV19; j_gene: TRBJ2-2; abundance: few; CDR3nt: TGTGCCAGTAGTATCGGGACCGGGGAGCTGTTTTTT; CDR3aa: CASSIGTGELFF
d_gene: .; v_gene: TRBV2; j_gene: TRBJ2-5; abundance: medium-sized; CDR3nt: TGTGCCATCAAGTTAGGGGGCGGACTACAAGAGACCCAGTACTTC; CDR3aa: CAIKLGGGLQETQYF
d_gene: TRBD1; v_gene: TRBV5-1; j_gene: TRBJ2-7; abundance: many; CDR3nt: TGCGCCAGCAGCTTGGCGGGACAGGGGCAATCCGAGCAGTACTTC; CDR3aa: CASSLAGQGQSEQYF
d_gene: .; v_gene: TRBV27; j_gene: TRBJ2-7; abundance: many; CDR3nt: TGTGCCAGCAGCCGAACCCCCGGACAGATGGACGAGCAGTACTTC; CDR3aa: CASSRTPGQMDEQYF
d_gene: .; v_gene: TRBV29-1; j_gene: TRBJ2-1; abundance: many; CDR3nt: TGCAGCGTGGTCCCAGGGGCCCACTCCTACAATGAGCAGTTCTTC; CDR3aa: CSVVPGAHSYNEQFF
d_gene: TRBD1; v_gene: TRBV4-1; j_gene: TRBJ2-7; abundance: few; CDR3nt: TGCGCCAGCAGCCTTACTAGGGGGCACGAGCAGTACTTC; CDR3aa: CASSLTRGHEQYF
d_gene: .; v_gene: TRBV5-4; j_gene: TRBJ2-7; abundance: many; CDR3nt: TGTGCCAGCAGCTTCGGCGTACAAAATAACTACGAGCAGTACTTC; CDR3aa: CASSFGVQNNYEQYF
d_gene: TRBD2; v_gene: TRBV18; j_gene: TRBJ2-3; abundance: many; CDR3nt: TGTGCCAGCTCACTTCTATCAGCGGGGGCTAGCACAGATACGCAGTATTTT; CDR3aa: CASSLLSAGASTDTQYF
d_gene: .; v_gene: TRBV6-4; j_gene: TRBJ1-1; abundance: many; CDR3nt: TGTGCCAGCAGTGATTACCCTTCCACTGAAGCTTTCTTT; CDR3aa: CASSDYPSTEAFF
d_gene: TRBD2; v_gene: TRBV3-1; j_gene: TRBJ2-5; abundance: many; CDR3nt: TGTGCCAGCAGCCAAGATTTCGGACTAGGAGAGACCCAGTACTTC; CDR3aa: CASSQDFGLGETQYF